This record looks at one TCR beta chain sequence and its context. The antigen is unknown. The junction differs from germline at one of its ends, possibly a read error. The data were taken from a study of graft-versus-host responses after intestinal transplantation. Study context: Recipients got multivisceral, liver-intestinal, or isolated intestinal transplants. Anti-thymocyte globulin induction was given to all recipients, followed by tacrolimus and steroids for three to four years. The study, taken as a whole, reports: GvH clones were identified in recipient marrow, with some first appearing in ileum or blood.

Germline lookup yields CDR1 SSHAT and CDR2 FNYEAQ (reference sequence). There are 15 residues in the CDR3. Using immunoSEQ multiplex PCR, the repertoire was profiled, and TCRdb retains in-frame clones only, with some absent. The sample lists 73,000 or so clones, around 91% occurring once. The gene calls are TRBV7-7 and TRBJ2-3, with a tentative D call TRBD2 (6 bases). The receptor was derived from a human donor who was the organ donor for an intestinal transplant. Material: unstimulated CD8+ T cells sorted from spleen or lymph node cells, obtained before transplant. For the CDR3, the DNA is TGTGCTAGCAGCTTAACTCGGGGGAGTGTAGATACGCAGTATTTT. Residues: CASSLTRGSVDTQYF.